This T cell receptor beta chain derives from a study of tumor-infiltrating lymphocytes in oesophageal squamous cell carcinoma. MiXCR was run by TCRdb on the PCR reads, yielding one entry per CDR3 protein. The sample contains 15,000 to 20,000 distinct CDR3 sequences, approximately 39% of which appear only once. Germline V lookup: CDR1 MNHNS, CDR2 SASEGT. Unmatched junction bases numbered 6, after V lost 6 bases and J lost 2 bases. The CDR3 spans 14 residues. This clonotype occurred many times. The chain joins TRBV6-1 to TRBJ2-7; 8 nucleotides align to TRBD1. Specimen: esophageal tumor tissue. This sequence was found in a male donor with esophageal squamous cell carcinoma. In DNA, the CDR3 is TGTGCCAGCAGGAAGGACAGGGCCCCCTACGAGCAGTACTTC. Amino acids: CASRKDRAPYEQYF.